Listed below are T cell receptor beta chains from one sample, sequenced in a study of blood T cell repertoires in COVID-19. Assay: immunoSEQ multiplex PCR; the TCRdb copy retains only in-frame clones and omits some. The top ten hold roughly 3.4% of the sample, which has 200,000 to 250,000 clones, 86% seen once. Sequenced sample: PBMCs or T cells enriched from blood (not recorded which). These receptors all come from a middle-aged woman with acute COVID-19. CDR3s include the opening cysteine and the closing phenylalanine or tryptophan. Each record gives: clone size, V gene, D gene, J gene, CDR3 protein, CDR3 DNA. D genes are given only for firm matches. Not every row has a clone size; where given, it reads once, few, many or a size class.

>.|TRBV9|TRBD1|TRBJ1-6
CASSVTGGESPLHF
TGTGCCAGCAGCGTCACAGGGGGCGAATCCCCCCTCCACTTT
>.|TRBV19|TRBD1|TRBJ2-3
CASSIETGGSTDTQYF
TGTGCCAGTAGTATAGAAACAGGGGGTAGCACAGATACGCAGTATTTT
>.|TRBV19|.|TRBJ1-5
CASSIVGGSNQPQHF
TGTGCCAGTAGTATAGTTGGGGGGAGCAATCAGCCCCAGCATTTT
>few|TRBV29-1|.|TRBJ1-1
CSVAGPAEAFF
TGCAGCGTTGCTGGTCCGGCTGAAGCTTTCTTT
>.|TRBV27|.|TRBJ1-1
CASSTEPYTEAFF
TGTGCCAGCAGTACGGAGCCCTACACTGAAGCTTTCTTT
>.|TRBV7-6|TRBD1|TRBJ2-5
CASSLVSGDRGRETQYF
TGTGCCAGCAGCTTAGTCTCCGGGGACAGGGGGAGAGAGACCCAGTACTTC
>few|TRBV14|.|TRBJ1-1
CASSPPGMNTEAFF
TGTGCCAGCAGCCCTCCGGGAATGAACACTGAAGCTTTCTTT
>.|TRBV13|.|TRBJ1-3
CASSLGGGAGNTIYF
TGTGCCAGCAGCTTAGGCGGCGGGGCCGGAAACACCATATATTTT
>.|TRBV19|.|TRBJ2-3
CASSKRTTVGDTQYF
TGTGCCAGTAGCAAGCGGACCACCGTGGGAGATACGCAGTATTTT
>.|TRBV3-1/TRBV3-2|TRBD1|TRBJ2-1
CASSQGTAEQFF
TGTGCCAGCAGCCAGGGGACAGCTGAGCAGTTCTTC
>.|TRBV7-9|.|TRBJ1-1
CASSLASGNTEAFF
TGTGCCAGCAGCTTAGCGTCCGGTAACACTGAAGCTTTCTTT
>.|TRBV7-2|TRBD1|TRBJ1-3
CASSLAGTGAGNTIYF
TGTGCCAGCAGCTTAGCGGGAACAGGGGCAGGAAACACCATATATTTT
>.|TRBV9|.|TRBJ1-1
CASSVTGNTEAFF
TGTGCCAGCAGCGTCACGGGTAACACTGAAGCTTTCTTT
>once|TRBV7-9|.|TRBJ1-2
CASSPDNLADYGYTF
TGTGCCAGCAGCCCTGATAACCTAGCGGACTATGGCTACACCTTC
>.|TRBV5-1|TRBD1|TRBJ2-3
CASSLEAGGIDTQYF
TGCGCCAGCAGCTTGGAGGCAGGGGGCATAGATACGCAGTATTTT
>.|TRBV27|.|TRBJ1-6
CASSKGAGTSYNSPLHF
TGTGCCAGCAGCAAAGGCGCAGGAACCTCCTATAATTCACCCCTCCACTTT
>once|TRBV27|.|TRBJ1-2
CASSSGGGYGYTF
TGTGCCAGCAGCTCCGGGGGGGGCTATGGCTACACCTTC
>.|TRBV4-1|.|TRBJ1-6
CASSRIGGRLDNSPLHF
TGCGCCAGCAGCAGGATCGGGGGGCGCTTAGATAATTCACCCCTCCACTTT
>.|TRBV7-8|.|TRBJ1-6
CASSFERLTGPGSPLHF
TGTGCCAGCAGCTTCGAACGGCTTACAGGTCCTGGTTCACCCCTCCACTTT
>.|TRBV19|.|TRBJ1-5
CASQRSNQPQHF
TGTGCCAGTCAGCGGAGCAATCAGCCCCAGCATTTT
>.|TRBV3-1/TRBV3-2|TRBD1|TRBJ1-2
CASSQSPGQGEGYTF
TGTGCCAGCAGCCAATCCCCGGGACAGGGAGAAGGCTACACCTTC
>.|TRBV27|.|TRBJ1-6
CASSLYLDSPLHF
TGTGCCAGCAGTTTATATCTAGATTCACCCCTCCACTTT
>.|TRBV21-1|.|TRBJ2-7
CASSKESNLGLAGDYEQYF
TGTGCCAGCAGCAAAGAATCGAATTTGGGACTAGCGGGGGACTACGAGCAGTACTTC
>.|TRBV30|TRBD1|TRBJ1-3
CAWSARGILSGNTIYF
TGTGCCTGGAGTGCCAGGGGGATCCTATCGGGAAACACCATATATTTT
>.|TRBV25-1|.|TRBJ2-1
CASSDSKVRNEQFF
TGTGCCAGCAGTGATAGCAAGGTCCGAAATGAGCAGTTCTTC
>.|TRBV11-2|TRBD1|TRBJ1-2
CASSLQGAGYGYTF
TGTGCCAGCAGCTTACAGGGGGCTGGCTATGGCTACACCTTC
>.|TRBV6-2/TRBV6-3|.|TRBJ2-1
CASSPFRGAREQFF
TGTGCCAGCAGTCCCTTCCGGGGAGCCCGTGAGCAGTTCTTC
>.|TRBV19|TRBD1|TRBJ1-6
CASSILPQGFNSPLHF
TGTGCCAGTAGTATCCTCCCACAGGGGTTCAATTCACCCCTCCACTTT
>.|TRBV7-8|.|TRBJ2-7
CASSLSRGVYEQYF
TGTGCCAGCAGCTTATCCAGGGGAGTATACGAGCAGTACTTC
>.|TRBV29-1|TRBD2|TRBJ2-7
CSVESQGLAGGIYEQYF
TGCAGCGTTGAATCCCAGGGGCTAGCGGGGGGGATATACGAGCAGTACTTC
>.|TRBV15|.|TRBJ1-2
CATSSGLDYGYTF
TGTGCCACCAGCTCGGGACTGGACTATGGCTACACCTTC
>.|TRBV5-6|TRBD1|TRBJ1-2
CASGRGPRGYTF
TGTGCCAGCGGCAGGGGGCCTCGGGGCTACACCTTC
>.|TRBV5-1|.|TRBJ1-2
CASSLETGTLNYGYTF
TGCGCCAGCAGCTTGGAGACAGGAACCCTTAACTATGGCTACACCTTC
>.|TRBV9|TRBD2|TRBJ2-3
CASSVRTSEDTQYF
TGTGCCAGCAGCGTCAGGACTAGCGAAGATACGCAGTATTTT
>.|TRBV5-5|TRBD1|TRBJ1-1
CASSLQGVNTEAFF
TGTGCCAGCAGCTTACAGGGGGTGAACACTGAAGCTTTCTTT
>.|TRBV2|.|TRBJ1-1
CASNVRTEAFF
TGTGCCAGCAACGTGAGGACTGAAGCTTTCTTT